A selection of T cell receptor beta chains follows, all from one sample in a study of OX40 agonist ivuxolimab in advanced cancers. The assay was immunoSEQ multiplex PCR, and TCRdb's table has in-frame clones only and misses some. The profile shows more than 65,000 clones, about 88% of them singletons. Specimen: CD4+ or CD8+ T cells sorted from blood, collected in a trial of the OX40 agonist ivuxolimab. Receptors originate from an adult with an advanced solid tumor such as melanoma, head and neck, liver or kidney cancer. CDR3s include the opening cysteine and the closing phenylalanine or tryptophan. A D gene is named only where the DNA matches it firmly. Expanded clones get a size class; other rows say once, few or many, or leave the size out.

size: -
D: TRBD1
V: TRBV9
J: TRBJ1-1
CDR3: CASSSWTGSGTEAFF
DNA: TGTGCCAGCAGCTCATGGACAGGGTCAGGCACTGAAGCTTTCTTT

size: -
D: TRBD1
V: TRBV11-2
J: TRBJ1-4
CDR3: CASSSSTGWGNEKLFF
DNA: TGTGCCAGCAGCTCCTCGACAGGGTGGGGAAATGAAAAACTGTTTTTT

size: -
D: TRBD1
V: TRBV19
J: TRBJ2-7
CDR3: CASSVAGPGGMDEQYF
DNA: TGTGCCAGTAGTGTCGCGGGGCCAGGGGGCATGGACGAGCAGTACTTC

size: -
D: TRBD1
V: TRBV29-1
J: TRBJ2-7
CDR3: CSVKVTGRLREQYF
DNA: TGCAGCGTAAAAGTGACAGGGCGCTTAAGGGAGCAGTACTTC

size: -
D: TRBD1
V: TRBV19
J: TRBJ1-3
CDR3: CASRGTGGVRNTIYF
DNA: TGTGCCAGTAGGGGTACAGGGGGCGTCCGAAACACCATATATTTT

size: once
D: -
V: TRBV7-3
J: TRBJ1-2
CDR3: CASSLGGLHNYGYTF
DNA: TGTGCCAGCAGCTTAGGGGGGCTTCACAACTATGGCTACACCTTC

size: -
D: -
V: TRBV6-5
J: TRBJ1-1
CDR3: CASSNQGWSPEAFF
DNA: TGTGCCAGCAGTAACCAGGGCTGGAGCCCTGAAGCTTTCTTT

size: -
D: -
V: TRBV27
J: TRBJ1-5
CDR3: CASSWTGGYQPQHF
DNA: TGTGCCAGCAGTTGGACCGGAGGGTATCAGCCCCAGCATTTT

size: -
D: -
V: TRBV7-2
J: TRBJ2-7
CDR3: CASSLTGYEQYF
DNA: TGTGCCAGCAGCTTAACAGGTTACGAGCAGTACTTC

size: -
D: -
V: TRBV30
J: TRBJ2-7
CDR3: CAWTQAGLYGEQYF
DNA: TGTGCCTGGACACAGGCGGGACTCTACGGCGAGCAGTACTTC

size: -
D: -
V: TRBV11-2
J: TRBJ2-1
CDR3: CASRPGPVGNEQFF
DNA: TGTGCCAGCAGACCAGGTCCCGTGGGGAATGAGCAGTTCTTC

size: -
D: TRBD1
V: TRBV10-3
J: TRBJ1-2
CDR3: CAISPRQGPSYGYTF
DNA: TGTGCCATCAGTCCGAGACAGGGACCCAGCTATGGCTACACCTTC

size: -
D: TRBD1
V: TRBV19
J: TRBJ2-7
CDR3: CASSSGWTGGVEQYF
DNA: TGTGCCAGTAGTTCGGGTTGGACAGGGGGCGTCGAGCAGTACTTC

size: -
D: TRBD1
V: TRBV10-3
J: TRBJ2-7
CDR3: CAISESGGTGGHEQYF
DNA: TGTGCCATCAGTGAGTCGGGAGGGACAGGGGGCCACGAGCAGTACTTC

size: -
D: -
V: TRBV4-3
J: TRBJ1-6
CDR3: CASSQDGQGASPLHF
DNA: TGCGCCAGCAGCCAAGATGGCCAGGGCGCTTCACCCCTCCACTTT

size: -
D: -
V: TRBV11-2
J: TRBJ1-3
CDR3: CASSFWGSSGNTIYF
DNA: TGTGCCAGCAGCTTCTGGGGGAGCTCTGGAAACACCATATATTTT

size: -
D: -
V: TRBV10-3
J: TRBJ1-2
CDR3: CAISEWGTDYTF
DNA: TGTGCCATCAGTGAGTGGGGGACGGATTACACCTTC

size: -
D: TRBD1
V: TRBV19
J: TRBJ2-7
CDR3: CASSILWDSTYEQYF
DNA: TGTGCCAGTAGTATATTATGGGACAGTACCTACGAGCAGTACTTC

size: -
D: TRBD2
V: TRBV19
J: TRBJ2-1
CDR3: CASKRTSGYNEQFF
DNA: TGTGCCAGTAAACGGACTAGCGGCTACAATGAGCAGTTCTTC

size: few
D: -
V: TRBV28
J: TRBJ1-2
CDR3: CASRVSRGNYGYTF
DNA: TGTGCCAGCAGGGTTTCTCGGGGTAACTATGGCTACACCTTC

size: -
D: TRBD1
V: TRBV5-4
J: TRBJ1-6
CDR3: CASSNRQGVDSPLHF
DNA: TGTGCCAGCAGCAATAGACAGGGGGTAGATTCACCCCTCCACTTT

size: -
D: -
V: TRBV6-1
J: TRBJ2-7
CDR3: CASSFRGQRLYF
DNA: TGTGCCAGCAGTTTTAGAGGCCAGAGGCTGTACTTC

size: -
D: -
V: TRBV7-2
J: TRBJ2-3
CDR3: CASSLVFLGPTDTQYF
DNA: TGTGCCAGCAGCTTAGTCTTCTTAGGCCCCACAGATACGCAGTATTTT

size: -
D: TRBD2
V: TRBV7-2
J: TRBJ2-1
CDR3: CASSPSGERNEQFF
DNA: TGTGCCAGCAGCCCTAGCGGGGAGAGGAATGAGCAGTTCTTC

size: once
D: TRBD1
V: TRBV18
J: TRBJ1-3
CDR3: CASSPTQGAFSGNTIYF
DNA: TGTGCCAGCTCACCGACTCAGGGGGCCTTCTCTGGAAACACCATATATTTT

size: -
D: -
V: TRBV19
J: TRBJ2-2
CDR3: CASSIMGNTGELFF
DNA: TGTGCCAGTAGTATAATGGGGAACACCGGGGAGCTGTTTTTT

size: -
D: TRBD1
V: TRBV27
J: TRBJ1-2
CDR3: CASSLWTGNGYTF
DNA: TGTGCCAGCAGTTTATGGACAGGGAACGGCTACACCTTC

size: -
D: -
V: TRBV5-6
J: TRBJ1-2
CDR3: CATAHGGYQSNYGYTF
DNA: TGTGCCACCGCCCATGGTGGCTATCAGTCTAACTATGGCTACACCTTC

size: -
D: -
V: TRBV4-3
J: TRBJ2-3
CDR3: CASSQEVGGGRTDTQYF
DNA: TGCGCCAGCAGCCAAGAGGTAGGGGGGGGTCGCACAGATACGCAGTATTTT

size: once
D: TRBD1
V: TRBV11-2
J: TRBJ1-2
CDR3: CASSLVARDRVSNGYTF
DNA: TGTGCCAGCAGCTTAGTAGCTCGAGACAGGGTCTCTAATGGCTACACCTTC

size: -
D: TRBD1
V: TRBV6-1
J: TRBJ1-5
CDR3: CASRQGAGNQPQHF
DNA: TGTGCCAGCAGGCAGGGGGCCGGCAATCAGCCCCAGCATTTT

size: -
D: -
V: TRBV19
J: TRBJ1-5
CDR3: CASSFQQAAGPNQPQHF
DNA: TGTGCCAGTAGTTTCCAACAGGCGGCGGGGCCCAATCAGCCCCAGCATTTT

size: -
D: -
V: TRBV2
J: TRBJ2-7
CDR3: CASSPSYEQYF
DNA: TGTGCCAGCAGTCCCTCCTACGAGCAGTACTTC

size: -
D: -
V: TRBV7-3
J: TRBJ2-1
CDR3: CASSIEEGAWNEQFF
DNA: TGTGCCAGCAGCATCGAGGAGGGGGCATGGAATGAGCAGTTCTTC

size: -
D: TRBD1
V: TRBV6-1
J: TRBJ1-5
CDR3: CASSSTGGGQPQHF
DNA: TGTGCCAGCAGTAGTACAGGGGGCGGACAGCCCCAGCATTTT

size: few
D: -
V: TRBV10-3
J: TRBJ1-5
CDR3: CAISGRDREPQHF
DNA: TGTGCCATCAGTGGGAGAGACCGAGAGCCCCAGCATTTT

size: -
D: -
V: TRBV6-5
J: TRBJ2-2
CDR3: CASRNTGELFF
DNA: TGTGCCAGCCGAAACACCGGGGAGCTGTTTTTT

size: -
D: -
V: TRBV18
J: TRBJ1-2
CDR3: CASSLRDGLVNYGYTF
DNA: TGTGCCAGCTCACTCCGGGACGGTTTAGTCAACTATGGCTACACCTTC

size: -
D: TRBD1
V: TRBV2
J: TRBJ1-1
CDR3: CASSESDQGVTEAFF
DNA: TGTGCCAGCAGTGAATCCGACCAGGGGGTGACTGAAGCTTTCTTT

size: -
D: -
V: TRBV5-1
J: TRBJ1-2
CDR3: CASSLDSNYGYTF
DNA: TGCGCCAGCAGCTTAGACAGCAACTATGGCTACACCTTC

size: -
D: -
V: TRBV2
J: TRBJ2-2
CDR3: CASRAGRGELFF
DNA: TGTGCCAGCAGGGCAGGGAGAGGGGAGCTGTTTTTT

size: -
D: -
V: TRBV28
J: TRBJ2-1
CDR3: CASSFGQSGDEQFF
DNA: TGTGCCAGCAGTTTCGGACAGAGTGGCGATGAGCAGTTCTTC

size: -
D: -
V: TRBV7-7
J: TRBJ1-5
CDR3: CASSLDINQPQHF
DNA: TGTGCTAGCAGCTTAGACATTAATCAGCCCCAGCATTTT

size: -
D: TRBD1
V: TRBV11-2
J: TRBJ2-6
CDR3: CASSSRDRVYSGANVLTF
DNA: TGTGCCAGCAGCTCACGGGACAGGGTCTACTCTGGGGCCAACGTCCTGACTTTC

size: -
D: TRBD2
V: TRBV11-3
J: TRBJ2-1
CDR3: CASSSTSGGWDEQFF
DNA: TGTGCCAGCAGCTCGACTAGCGGGGGGTGGGATGAGCAGTTCTTC

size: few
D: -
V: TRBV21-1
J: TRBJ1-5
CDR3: CASSKGGGFYSNQPQHF
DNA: TGTGCCAGCAGCAAAGGTGGAGGGTTCTATAGCAATCAGCCCCAGCATTTT

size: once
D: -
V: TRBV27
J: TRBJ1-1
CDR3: CASSLSDRGRRNTEAFF
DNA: TGTGCCAGCAGTTTAAGTGATCGGGGGAGGAGGAACACTGAAGCTTTCTTT

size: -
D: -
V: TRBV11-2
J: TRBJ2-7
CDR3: CASSFVPLGSYEQYF
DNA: TGTGCCAGCAGCTTCGTCCCCCTGGGCTCCTACGAGCAGTACTTC

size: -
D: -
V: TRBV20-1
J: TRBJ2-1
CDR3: CSASSPAGEFF
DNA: TGCAGTGCTAGTAGCCCAGCAGGAGAGTTCTTC

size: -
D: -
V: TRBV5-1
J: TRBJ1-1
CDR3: CASGGAENTEAFF
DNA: TGCGCCAGCGGAGGTGCGGAGAACACTGAAGCTTTCTTT

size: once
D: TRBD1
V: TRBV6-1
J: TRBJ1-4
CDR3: CAISESGTGGSEKLFF
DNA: TGTGCCATCAGTGAGTCCGGGACAGGCGGATCCGAAAAACTGTTTTTT

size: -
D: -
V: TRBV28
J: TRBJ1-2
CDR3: CASSPGNGNDGYTF
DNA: TGTGCCAGCAGCCCCGGCAACGGAAATGATGGCTACACCTTC

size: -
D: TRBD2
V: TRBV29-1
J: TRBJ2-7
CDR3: CSVESATSGRDYEQYF
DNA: TGCAGCGTTGAAAGTGCTACTAGCGGGAGGGACTACGAGCAGTACTTC

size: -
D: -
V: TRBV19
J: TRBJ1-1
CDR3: CASSILNTEAFF
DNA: TGTGCCAGTAGTATACTGAACACTGAAGCTTTCTTT